This paragraph reports one T cell receptor beta chain. The entry originates in a study of shared T cell receptors in the human thymus. Germline V gene sequence: CDR1 SGHAT, CDR2 FQNNGV. V lost 4 bases and J 16 bases, leaving 23 bases between the germline ends. The CDR3 loop spans 14 amino acids. Assay used: immunoSEQ multiplex PCR; TCRdb lists only in-frame clones, some missing. This table holds hundreds of thousands of clones, 80% to 90% found once. The same sample was also used in a study of human thymus T cells. That source reports: The people who donated were healthy Finnish babies having corrective surgery for congenital heart defects. The source of the thymus tissue was resections taken during corrective heart surgery. What appeared biased in thymic and blood repertoires was the usage of V and J genes. Related work found strong thymic repertoire overlap between unrelated individuals.

This chain links TRBV11-2 with TRBJ2-1; possible D gene TRBD2, 5 bases. The receptor's source is a boy younger than two with a congenital heart defect. What was sequenced was thymocytes. The CDR3 nucleotides are TGTGCCAGCAGCTCGGGGTCGGGAAACGGACTTGGATTCTTC. As protein: CASSSGSGNGLGFF.